These 6 T cell receptor beta chains came from one sample sequenced in a study of radiotherapy plus CTLA-4 blockade in lung cancer. The protocol was immunoSEQ multiplex PCR, while the TCRdb copy is restricted to in-frame clones and leaves out a portion. The sample holds about 110,000 clones, about four fifths seen once. The sample was peripheral blood, taken from a patient treated with radiotherapy plus ipilimumab. The receptors originated from a human donor with non-small cell lung cancer that progressed on radiotherapy plus ipilimumab. Some clones in this sample may be carry-over from other donors' samples.

The chain combines TRBV19 with TRBJ2-1; 9 bases line up with TRBD1. The CDR3 runs to 14 residues. Germline V gene lookup returns CDR1 LNHDA and CDR2 SQIVND (reference sequence). The trim removed 6 bases at V and 4 bases at J, leaving 4 bases unmatched. For the CDR3, the DNA is TGTGCCAGTAGATCGGGGACAGGGTACAATGAGCAGTTCTTC. Residues: CASRSGTGYNEQFF.

The rearrangement uses TRBV6-1 and TRBJ2-7, with TRBD1 matching 7 bases. V shed 10 bases and J 2 bases; nucleotides not matched to a gene: 8. Germline V lookup: CDR1 MNHNS, CDR2 SASEGT. This CDR3 comprises 13 residues. CDR3 in DNA: TGTGCCATCGAGACAGGGTGGCCCTACGAGCAGTACTTC. Protein sequence: CAIETGWPYEQYF.

This chain connects TRBV5-1 to TRBJ2-1, with 7 bases identical to TRBD2. The V and J ends lost 4 bases and 3 bases, in that order; junction bases with no gene match: 4. CDR1 is SGHRS, CDR2 YFSETQ, per germline. This CDR3 has 14 residues. The CDR3 sequence: CASSPGGNYNEQFF. CDR3 in DNA: TGCGCCAGCAGCCCGGGAGGCAACTACAATGAGCAGTTCTTC. Full variable domain (missing parts from reference TRBV5-1 and TRBJ2-1): KAGVTQTPRYLIKTRGQQVTLSCSPISGHRSVSWYQQTPGQGLQFLFEYFSETQRNKGNFPGRFSGRQFSNSRSEMNVSTLELGDSALYLCASSPGGNYNEQFFGPGTRLTVL.

This chain uses TRBV6-5 with TRBJ1-2; no firm D call. Deletions cut 2 bases from V and 2 bases from J, with 9 bases between. Germline CDR1 is MNHEY and CDR2 is SVGAGI. The CDR3 sequence is 14 residues long. For the CDR3, the DNA is TGTGCCAGCAGTTACAACAGAATCAACTATGGCTACACCTTC. It codes for CASSYNRINYGYTF.

The J gene is TRBJ2-2, the V gene TRBV10-3, with 7 nucleotides matching TRBD2. This CDR3 has 16 amino acids. The ends lost 8 bases at V and 3 bases at J; junction bases unmatched: 12. Germline V gene sequence: CDR1 ENHRY, CDR2 SYGVKD. In nucleotides, the CDR3 is TGTGCCATCGAGAGTGGGAGGGCGTTCGACACCGGGGAGCTGTTTTTT. Translation gives CAIESGRAFDTGELFF.

The gene calls are TRBV11-2 and TRBJ1-3; 9 nucleotides align to TRBD1. The CDR3 totals 16 residues. The V segment lost 1 base and the J segment 3 bases; nucleotides outside the gene matches: 4. Germline V lookup: CDR1 SGHAT, CDR2 FQNNGV. CDR3 amino acids: CASSLVYRGLGNTIYF. CDR3 nucleotide sequence: TGTGCCAGCAGCTTAGTTTACAGGGGGCTTGGAAACACCATATATTTT.